This T cell receptor beta chain was identified in a study of blood T cell repertoires in COVID-19. Across the whole study: The United States, Italy and Spain supplied acute and convalescent COVID-19 samples.

This CDR3 is built from 15 residues. V was clipped by 3 bases and J by 1 base, with 12 bases between them. Germline lookup yields CDR1 MNHEY and CDR2 SMNVEV (reference sequence). In terms of age and location, participants ranged from roughly 18 to 95 years and lived in about two dozen US areas. The study assigned cohorts using participant-reported clinical history. Before being deemed recovered, Cohort 3 donors had two negative PCRs, clearance, or symptom resolution. Sequenced by immunoSEQ multiplex PCR; TCRdb stores in-frame clones only, minus some. The repertoire holds 270,000 or so clones, with approximately 86% as singletons.

The source of this sequence is a woman between 18 and 30 years old who had recovered from COVID-19. This chain connects TRBV27 to TRBJ1-1; the D is unclear. Sequencing was carried out using PBMCs or T cells enriched from blood (not recorded which). The CDR3 here is CASSLAFTRNTEAFF. CDR3 nucleotides: TGTGCCAGCAGTTTGGCATTCACCCGGAACACTGAAGCTTTCTTT.